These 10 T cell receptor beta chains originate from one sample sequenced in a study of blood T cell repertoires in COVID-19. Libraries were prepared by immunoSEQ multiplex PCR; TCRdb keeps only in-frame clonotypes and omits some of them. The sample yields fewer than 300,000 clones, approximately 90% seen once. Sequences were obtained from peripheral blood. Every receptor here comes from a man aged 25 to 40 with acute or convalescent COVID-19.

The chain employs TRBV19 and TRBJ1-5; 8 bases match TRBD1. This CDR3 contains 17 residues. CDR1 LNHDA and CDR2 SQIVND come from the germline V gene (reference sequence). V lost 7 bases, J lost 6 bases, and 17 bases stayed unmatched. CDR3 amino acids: CASTSFAAGGIGQPQHF. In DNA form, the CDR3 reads TGTGCCAGTACCTCTTTTGCGGCAGGGGGCATAGGTCAGCCCCAGCATTTT.

The CDR3 nucleotides are TGTGCCAGCAGATTCCGACAGACCAACAAGAACACTGAAGCTTTCTTT. It specifies CASRFRQTNKNTEAFF. This chain joins TRBV27 and TRBJ1-1; the D gene is possibly TRBD1 (5 bases). V was cut by 6 bases and J by 1 base, with 18 bases left in between. Germline V lookup: CDR1 MNHEY, CDR2 SMNVEV (reference sequence). CDR3 length: 16 amino acids.

CDR3 DNA: TGTGCCAGCACAGGACAGGGGGCGGTCGACGAGCAGTACTTC. Translating it yields CASTGQGAVDEQYF. J is TRBJ2-7 and V is TRBV18; TRBD1 matches 11 bases. The CDR3 runs to 14 residues. The V segment lost 8 bases and the J segment 5 bases; nucleotides outside the gene matches: 8. Germline assignment: CDR1 KGHSH and CDR2 LQKENI.

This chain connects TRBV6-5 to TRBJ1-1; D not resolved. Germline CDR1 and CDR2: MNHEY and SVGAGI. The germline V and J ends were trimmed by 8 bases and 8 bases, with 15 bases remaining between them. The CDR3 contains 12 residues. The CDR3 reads CASSSRVQEAFF. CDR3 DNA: TGTGCCAGCTCGTCCCGTGTCCAGGAAGCTTTCTTT.

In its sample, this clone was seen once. The CDR3 here is CASSLLSGNSPLHF. The CDR3 bases are TGTGCCAGCAGCCTCCTCTCCGGTAATTCACCCCTCCACTTT. This chain connects TRBV9 to TRBJ1-6, with D unresolved. Trimming pared 4 bases from V and 6 bases from J, leaving 11 bases between. The length of the CDR3 is 14 residues. In germline, CDR1 is SGDLS, CDR2 YYNGEE.

The CDR3: CASSQRLGGSNQPQHF. The CDR3 nucleotides read TGTGCCAGCAGCCAGAGACTAGGAGGGAGCAATCAGCCCCAGCATTTT. The chain joins TRBV3-1 (or the pseudogene TRBV3-2) to TRBJ1-5, with D uncertain. V was trimmed by 3 bases and J by 1 base, leaving 13 bases between them. There are 16 residues in the CDR3. Germline V gives CDR1 LGHDT, CDR2 YNNKEL (reference sequence).

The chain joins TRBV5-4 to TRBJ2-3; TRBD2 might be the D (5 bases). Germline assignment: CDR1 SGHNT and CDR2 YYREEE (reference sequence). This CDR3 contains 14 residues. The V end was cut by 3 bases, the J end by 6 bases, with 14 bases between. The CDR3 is CASSYTASLDTQYF. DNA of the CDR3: TGTGCCAGCAGCTATACCGCTAGCCTCGATACGCAGTATTTT.

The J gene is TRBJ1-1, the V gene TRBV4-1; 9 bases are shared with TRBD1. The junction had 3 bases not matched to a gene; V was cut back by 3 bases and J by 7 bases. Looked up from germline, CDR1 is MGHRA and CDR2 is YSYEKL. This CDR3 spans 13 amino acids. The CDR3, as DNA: TGCGCCAGCAGCCAGGGACAGGGAATTGAAGCTTTCTTT. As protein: CASSQGQGIEAFF.

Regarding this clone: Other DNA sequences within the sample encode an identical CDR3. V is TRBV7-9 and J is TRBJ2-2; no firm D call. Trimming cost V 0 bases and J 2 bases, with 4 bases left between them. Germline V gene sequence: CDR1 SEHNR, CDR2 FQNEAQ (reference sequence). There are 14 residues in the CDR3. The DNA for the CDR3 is TGTGCCAGCAGCTTAGCCCGTAACACCGGGGAGCTGTTTTTT. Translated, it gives CASSLARNTGELFF.

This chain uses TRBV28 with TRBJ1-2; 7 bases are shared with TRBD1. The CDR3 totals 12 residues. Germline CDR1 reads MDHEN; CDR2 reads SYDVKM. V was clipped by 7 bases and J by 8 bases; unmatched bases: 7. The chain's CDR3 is CASTRGRSGYTF. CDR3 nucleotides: TGTGCCAGCACTAGGGGGCGATCGGGCTACACCTTC.